This TCR beta chain was captured by sequencing in a study of control samples from healthy donors and cancer patients. This table comes from immunoSEQ multiplex PCR, and its TCRdb copy is limited to in-frame clones, with some not included. The sample consists of some 110,000 clones, more than 80% of them appearing once. CDR1 is LNHDA and CDR2 is SQIVND in the germline V gene (reference sequence). This CDR3 contains 13 residues. V was cut by 0 bases and J by 5 bases, with 5 bases left in between. On this clone itself: The same CDR3 can be traced to other DNA sequences in this sample.

This TCR was recovered from a woman aged 50 to 60 with colorectal cancer. Sequenced material: PBMCs. The chain uses TRBV19 and TRBJ2-1; D unresolved. The CDR3 DNA sequence: TGTGCCAGTAGTATAGACCCCGACAATGAGCAGTTCTTC. It is translated as CASSIDPDNEQFF.